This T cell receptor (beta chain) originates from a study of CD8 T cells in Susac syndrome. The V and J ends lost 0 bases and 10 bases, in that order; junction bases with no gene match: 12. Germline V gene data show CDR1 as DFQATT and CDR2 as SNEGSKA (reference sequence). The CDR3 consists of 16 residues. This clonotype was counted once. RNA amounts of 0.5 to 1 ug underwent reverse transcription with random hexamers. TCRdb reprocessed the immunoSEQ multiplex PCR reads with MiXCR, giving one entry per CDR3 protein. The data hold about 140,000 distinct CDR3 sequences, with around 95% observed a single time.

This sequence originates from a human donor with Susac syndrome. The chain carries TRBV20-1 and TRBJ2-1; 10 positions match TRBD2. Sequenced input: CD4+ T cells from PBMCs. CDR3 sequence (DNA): TGCAGTGCTAGAGATCTGACGAGCGGGAGGGCCAGGGAGCAGTTCTTC. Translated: CSARDLTSGRAREQFF.